This T cell receptor (beta chain) came from a study of cytomegalovirus exposure and HLA in healthy donors. Study as a whole: Assignment to the Caucasian-associated ancestry cluster applied to roughly 80% of the roughly 420 genotyped donors.

To note about this clone: The antigen remains unidentified.

This CDR3 contains 13 residues. Germline V lookup: CDR1 KGHSH, CDR2 LQKENI. V was pared by 0 bases and J by 10 bases, with 10 bases between. The primer mix had 60 Vbeta and 13 Jbeta primers. TCRdb's copy holds only in-frame clones and misses some; the assay was immunoSEQ multiplex PCR. Of some 150,000 clones listed, 77% are singletons. Study-wide results and caveats: HLA alleles were associated with 15,000 to 20,000 TCR beta sequences in a later analysis at 0.05 false discovery rate. Later analysis revealed greater clonal expansion in HLA-associated TCR beta chains than in equally common others. Earlier analysis found most TCR beta V segments productive about 87% or about 30% of the time.

The material sequenced was PBMCs. The clonotype comes from a female donor in good health and CMV-seronegative. The chain combines TRBV18 with TRBJ2-1; a possible D gene is TRBD2 (7 bases). The CDR3 DNA follows: TGTGCCAGCTCACCACCAGAGGGGGGGGAGCAGTTCTTC. Encoded protein: CASSPPEGGEQFF.